These T cell receptor beta chains were read from a single sample in a study of PD-L1 blockade in urothelial cancer. TCRdb's table, derived via immunoSEQ multiplex PCR, lists solely in-frame clones and lacks some. The sample yields about 74,000 clones, under 90% seen once. The specimen was PBMCs, collected around atezolizumab (anti-PD-L1) treatment. All receptors come from a man in his sixties or seventies with urothelial cancer. Each CDR3 is given with its conserved first and last residue. The D gene is left open where the match is weak. The size field is filled for only some rows; it gives once, few, many or a size class.

TRBJ2-7	TRBD2	TRBV6-5	-	TGTGCCAGCAGTCGTAGCGGGAGTAGCTACGAGCAGTACTTC	CASSRSGSSYEQYF
TRBJ2-3	-	TRBV15	-	TGTGCCACCAGCAGAGCCAGAGGAGGGGAGAGCACAGATACGCAGTATTTT	CATSRARGGESTDTQYF
TRBJ1-1	-	TRBV7-9	few	TGTGCCAGCAGCCCGATCTCAGGGGCTAACACTGAAGCTTTCTTT	CASSPISGANTEAFF
TRBJ1-1	-	TRBV7-9	-	TGTGCCAGCAGGGGGGATTGGACAGCTAACACTGAAGCTTTCTTT	CASRGDWTANTEAFF
TRBJ2-7	TRBD1	TRBV5-6	-	TGTGCCAGCAGCATACAGGGGTTCTACGAGCAGTACTTC	CASSIQGFYEQYF
TRBJ2-7	-	TRBV19	-	TGTGCCAGTAGTATTACGGGAGCCGCCCACGAGCAGTACTTC	CASSITGAAHEQYF
TRBJ2-3	-	TRBV4-1	-	TGCGCCAGCAGCCAAGCTTCGGGAGTAAGCACAGATACGCAGTATTTT	CASSQASGVSTDTQYF
TRBJ2-6	TRBD1	TRBV2	-	TGTGCCAGCTCTCGGGACAGGGGATCTGGGGCCAACGTCCTGACTTTC	CASSRDRGSGANVLTF
TRBJ1-2	TRBD1	TRBV2	-	TGTGCCAGCAGTGAAGACAGGGGGAGTACTTGGGACTATGGCTACACCTTC	CASSEDRGSTWDYGYTF
TRBJ1-4	-	TRBV11-2	-	TGTGCCAGCAGCTCGGCCGGGGGGCGCGGTGAAAAACTGTTTTTT	CASSSAGGRGEKLFF
TRBJ1-1	TRBD1	TRBV6-5	-	TGTGCCAGCAGTTACTCTTGGGACAGCTCTTACTCTGAAGCTTTCTTT	CASSYSWDSSYSEAFF
TRBJ2-1	TRBD2	TRBV10-3	-	TGTGCCATCAGTGAACTAGCGGGAGACAATGAGCAGTTCTTC	CAISELAGDNEQFF
TRBJ2-7	TRBD2	TRBV5-1	-	TGCGCCAGCAGCTTGGGGCAGCGGGAGCGGTACGAGCAGTACTTC	CASSLGQRERYEQYF
TRBJ2-4	-	TRBV7-3	-	TGTGCCAGCAGCCGAAAGGGGGCCGGGGGCATTCAGTACTTC	CASSRKGAGGIQYF
TRBJ1-5	-	TRBV7-8	few	TGTGCCAGCAGCGGTGGGCCTGGCGACTATAGCAATCAGCCCCAGCATTTT	CASSGGPGDYSNQPQHF
TRBJ1-1	-	TRBV27	-	TGTGCCAGCAGTTTTATCCTGAACACTGAAGCTTTCTTT	CASSFILNTEAFF
TRBJ2-2	TRBD2	TRBV10-3	-	TGTGCCATCAGTGATCATAGTCGGGCGGGAGGCCTCACCGGGGAGCTGTTTTTT	CAISDHSRAGGLTGELFF
TRBJ2-7	-	TRBV12-2	-	TGTGCAAGTCGCTCCTCGCTACAGGGGGCGAGCGAGCAGTACTTC	CASRSSLQGASEQYF
TRBJ2-7	-	TRBV6-1	-	TGTGCCAGCAGTGAAGCGCTTCGGGGCTACGAGCAGTACTTC	CASSEALRGYEQYF
TRBJ1-2	-	TRBV28	few	TGTGCCAGCAGAGGAGGGGAGAGCGGCTACACCTTC	CASRGGESGYTF
TRBJ1-5	TRBD1	TRBV19	once	TGTGCCAGTACTACCCCGGGACAGGGTGGCCAGCCCCAGCATTTT	CASTTPGQGGQPQHF
TRBJ1-4	TRBD1	TRBV7-9	-	TGTGCCAGCAGCTTACCGGGACAGGGGAGCGAAAAACTGTTTTTT	CASSLPGQGSEKLFF
TRBJ2-7	-	TRBV18	-	TGTGCCAGCTCACCACCGAACACACCCGGGGAGCAGTACTTC	CASSPPNTPGEQYF
TRBJ1-4	-	TRBV28	-	TGTGCTGCGGGAGGGGGTAATGAAAAACTGTTTTTT	CAAGGGNEKLFF
TRBJ1-5	TRBD1	TRBV5-5	-	TGTGCCAGCAGTTTTTTTGACAGGGCCAATCAGCCCCAGCATTTT	CASSFFDRANQPQHF
TRBJ1-2	-	TRBV2	-	TGTGCCAGCAAATTCACAGGGAACTATGGCTACACCTTC	CASKFTGNYGYTF
TRBJ1-1	TRBD1	TRBV27	once	TGTGCCAGCAGGATAGGACAGGTGAACACTGAAGCTTTCTTT	CASRIGQVNTEAFF
TRBJ2-4	TRBD2	TRBV9	-	TGTGCCAGCAGCGTAGACGGGGCCGGGAGGGGAAACATTCAGTACTTC	CASSVDGAGRGNIQYF
TRBJ2-1	TRBD2	TRBV2	once	TGTGCCAGCAGCAAGACCGGGGGGGTTGAGCAGTTCTTC	CASSKTGGVEQFF
TRBJ2-1	-	TRBV7-3	medium-sized	TGTGCCAGCAGCTTATGGGGCAGCCGCTACAATGAGCAGTTCTTC	CASSLWGSRYNEQFF
TRBJ2-2	-	TRBV6-4	-	TGTGCCAGCAGGGAGGGGCAGACCACCGGGGAGCTGTTTTTT	CASREGQTTGELFF
TRBJ1-1	-	TRBV6-5	-	TGTGCCAGCAGTCTCAGGGGTAGGGACACTGAAGCTTTCTTT	CASSLRGRDTEAFF
TRBJ2-1	-	TRBV5-1	-	TGCGCCAGCAGCTCCGGGAGCTCCTACAATGAGCAGTTCTTC	CASSSGSSYNEQFF
TRBJ1-2	TRBD1	TRBV9	-	TGTGCCAGCAGCGTAGGTCCCCCCCCCAGGGGGCTTTATGGCTACACCTTC	CASSVGPPPRGLYGYTF
TRBJ1-3	-	TRBV5-4	-	TGTGCCAGCAGCCCCGTAGGAGGGACTGGAAACACCATATATTTT	CASSPVGGTGNTIYF
TRBJ2-7	-	TRBV6-1	once	TGTGCCAGCTTCGGTTCAACCTACGAGCAGTACTTC	CASFGSTYEQYF
TRBJ2-7	-	TRBV18	-	TGTGCCAGCTCACCAGGGCACTCCTACGAGCAGTACTTC	CASSPGHSYEQYF
TRBJ1-5	-	TRBV7-9	-	TGTGCCAGCAGCCGAGCCGATAAGCCCCAGCATTTT	CASSRADKPQHF
TRBJ1-4	-	TRBV28	-	TGTGCCAGCAGTTTAGGAGAGGAAAAACTGTTTTTT	CASSLGEEKLFF
TRBJ1-3	-	TRBV28	-	TGTGCCAGCAGTCCCCAGGTCTCTGGAAACACCATATATTTT	CASSPQVSGNTIYF
TRBJ2-1	-	TRBV5-4	-	TGTGCCAGCAGCTTGGGGGTGACAGGTTTCTACAATGAGCAGTTCTTC	CASSLGVTGFYNEQFF
TRBJ2-3	TRBD1	TRBV5-1	-	TGCGCCAGCAGCTTGGGGGACAGGGGTGTAGATACGCAGTATTTT	CASSLGDRGVDTQYF
TRBJ1-3	-	TRBV28	-	TGTGCCAGCATGAGCTCTGGAAACACCATATATTTT	CASMSSGNTIYF
TRBJ2-7	-	TRBV5-1	-	TGCGCCAGCAGCTTGCCAAGCGGGACACAATACTTC	CASSLPSGTQYF
TRBJ2-1	TRBD1	TRBV10-2	-	TGCGCCAGCAGTCAGCGGACAGGAATATACAATGAGCAGTTCTTC	CASSQRTGIYNEQFF
TRBJ1-1	TRBD1	TRBV4-1	-	TGCGCCAGCAGCCCGGGGACAGGAGGGGGAATGAACACTGAAGCTTTCTTT	CASSPGTGGGMNTEAFF
TRBJ2-7	-	TRBV13	-	TGTGCCAGCAGCCGCCGAGGGGGTTTCAGCTCCTACGAGCAGTACTTC	CASSRRGGFSSYEQYF
TRBJ2-2	TRBD2	TRBV4-2	-	TGTGCCAGCAGCCAGGATTTAGCGGGAGGGCCCGGGGAGCTGTTTTTT	CASSQDLAGGPGELFF
TRBJ2-3	-	TRBV4-1	-	TGCGCCAGCAGCCAAGGTTCTGGAAGGGAGACGAGGACAGATACGCAGTATTTT	CASSQGSGRETRTDTQYF
TRBJ2-7	-	TRBV5-1	-	TGCGCCAGCAGCTCCTCTTCACCCAGTATCTACGAGCAGTACTTC	CASSSSSPSIYEQYF
TRBJ1-1	-	TRBV5-1	few	TGCGCCAGCAGCTACGACAGGCCTATGAACACTGAAGCTTTCTTT	CASSYDRPMNTEAFF
TRBJ1-2	-	TRBV11-1	few	TGTGCCAGCAGCCGAGACAGGCTACCGAGCTATGGCTACACCTTC	CASSRDRLPSYGYTF